The text below deals with one TCR beta chain. The antigen is undetermined. The sample originates from a study of OX40 agonist ivuxolimab in advanced cancers. This table comes from immunoSEQ multiplex PCR, and its TCRdb copy is limited to in-frame clones, with some not included. The sample has 20,000 to 25,000 clones, about 89% seen once. Trimming shortened V by 3 bases and J by 0 bases, and 8 bases separated the two germline ends. The germline V gene has CDR1 SQVTM and CDR2 ANQGSEA. There are 13 residues in the CDR3. General observations from the study: There was clonal expansion of CD4+ and CD8+ blood T cells by week 6 at 0.1 to 3.0 mg/kg.

The V and J genes are TRBV29-1 and TRBJ1-2; D unresolved. Sequences were derived from CD4+ or CD8+ T cells sorted from blood, sampled in a trial of the OX40 agonist ivuxolimab. This clonotype was obtained from an adult with an advanced solid tumor such as melanoma, head and neck, liver or kidney cancer. In nucleotides, the CDR3 is TGCAGCGTTGATGTCGGATCTAACTATGGCTACACCTTC. It yields the protein CSVDVGSNYGYTF.